This T cell receptor (beta chain) derives from a study of shared clonotypes between healthy human individuals. This CDR3 comprises 15 residues. Trimming pared 5 bases from V and 5 bases from J, leaving 19 bases between. Germline loops: CDR1 MNHEY, CDR2 SMNVEV (reference sequence). The data were produced by immunoSEQ multiplex PCR, yet TCRdb's version contains in-frame clones alone and is incomplete. Altogether hundreds of thousands of clones are present, 85% to 95% being singletons, with the ten largest covering approximately 0.12%. Only CD45RO-negative cells positively selected for CCR7 counted as naive CD8 cells, so terminally differentiated effector memory CD45RA+ cells were excluded.

The chain joins TRBV27 to TRBJ2-7, with D perhaps TRBD1 (5 bases). This clonotype was obtained from a woman between 25 and 40 years old in good health. The source material was naive CD8+ T cells sorted from blood. The CDR3 DNA is TGTGCCAGCAGTCCCTCCCAGGATGGGGCGGACGAGCAGTACTTC. Protein product: CASSPSQDGADEQYF.